The next 12 T cell receptor beta chains were all read from a single sample in a study of identical twins. MiXCR, applied by TCRdb to the 5' RACE reads, yields one record per CDR3 protein. Among approximately 150,000 distinct CDR3 sequences, roughly 3.5% were seen once, and the ten largest hold 8% to 8.5%. Sequenced: memory T cells sorted from blood. Receptor source: a man aged 18 to 29 in good health.

This clonotype was counted ten times or more. The CDR3 region has the DNA TGTGCCAGCAGCTTAGGCCCCTATGAGTCCTCACCCCTCCACTTT. Residues: CASSLGPYESSPLHF. The chain combines TRBV7-3 with TRBJ1-6; D call uncertain. V lost 2 bases and J lost 10, with 15 bases in between. The length of the CDR3 is 15 residues. Germline V gene lookup returns CDR1 SGHTA and CDR2 FQGTGA.

This clonotype was seen many times. The rearrangement links TRBV20-1 to TRBJ2-1, with 10 positions matching TRBD2. CDR1 and CDR2 (germline): DFQATT, SNEGSKA (reference sequence). The CDR3 sequence is 15 residues long. V shed 6 bases, J shed 0 bases, and the junction held 5 bases outside the gene matches. The CDR3: CSALVAGGSYNEQFF. The CDR3 DNA follows: TGCAGTGCCCTTGTAGCGGGAGGCTCCTACAATGAGCAGTTCTTC.

This clonotype was recorded many times. The chain couples TRBV7-2 to TRBJ2-2, with 11 bases that match TRBD2. The CDR3 consists of 15 residues. Losses at the gene ends were 6 bases for V and 2 bases for J; bases not matched to a gene: 2. Germline CDR1 is SGHTA and CDR2 is FQGNSA. Here the CDR3 reads CASRGTSGNTGELFF. CDR3 sequence (DNA): TGTGCCAGCAGAGGGACTAGCGGTAACACCGGGGAGCTGTTTTTT.

Many counts were recorded for this clonotype. J is TRBJ1-2 and V is TRBV5-1, with D possibly being TRBD1 (6 bases). The V end lost 4 bases, the J end lost 0 bases, and 10 bases lay between the germline ends. The CDR3 spans 14 residues. Germline lookup yields CDR1 SGHRS and CDR2 YFSETQ. The CDR3 coding sequence is TGCGCCAGCAGCCTGGACAGTCCTAACTATGGCTACACCTTC. This sequence encodes CASSLDSPNYGYTF.

This clonotype has a count of ten or more. The V call is TRBV4-2, the J call TRBJ2-7; 12 bases line up with TRBD2. Germline V lookup: CDR1 LGHNA, CDR2 YNFKEQ. CDR3 length: 18 residues. V lost 0 bases and J lost 3; bases outside the gene matches: 9. This CDR3 reads CASSQDRLAGVSNYEQYF. For the CDR3, the DNA is TGTGCCAGCAGCCAAGATCGACTAGCGGGAGTATCGAACTACGAGCAGTACTTC.

This clonotype was observed at least ten times. The chain employs TRBV5-1 and TRBJ2-2; no clear D gene. Trimming cost V 5 bases and J 5 bases, with 16 bases left between them. CDR1 is SGHRS, CDR2 YFSETQ, per germline. The CDR3 is 15 amino acids. The CDR3 coding sequence is TGCGCCAGCAGTCTGGAATCCTGGTCTACCGGGGAGCTGTTTTTT. The encoded protein is CASSLESWSTGELFF.

This clonotype was observed a few times. The chain couples TRBV11-2 to TRBJ2-7, with D unresolved. Between the trimmed V and J ends, which lost 1 base and 0 bases, there was a span of 7 bases. The CDR3 contains 14 residues. Germline-derived CDR1 and CDR2 are SGHAT and FQNNGV. CDR3 DNA: TGTGCCAGCAGCTTAGCCCCTAGCTCCTACGAGCAGTACTTC. Amino acids: CASSLAPSSYEQYF.

At least ten counts were recorded for this clonotype. V usage is TRBV6-2 or TRBV6-3 and J usage is TRBJ2-1; 7 bases align to TRBD1. Per the germline V gene, CDR1 is MNHEY and CDR2 is SVGEGT. The CDR3 is made up of 13 amino acids. The trim removed 7 bases at V and 8 bases at J, leaving 8 bases unmatched. DNA of the CDR3: TGTGCCAGCAAGACAGGGCTGGTGTATGAGCAGTTCTTC. This codes for CASKTGLVYEQFF.

This clonotype came up many times. V gene TRBV12-3 or TRBV12-4 combines with J gene TRBJ2-7; the D gene is possibly TRBD1 (5 bases). This CDR3 region has 13 residues. V lost 4 bases, J lost 4 bases, and 11 bases lay in between. Written as DNA, the CDR3 is TGTGCCAGCAGTTGGGGCGCGGCTTACGAGCAGTACTTC. It translates to CASSWGAAYEQYF.

Many counts were recorded for this clonotype. V is TRBV7-2 and J is TRBJ1-5; D gene ambiguous. Germline V gives CDR1 SGHTA, CDR2 FQGNSA. The CDR3 consists of 13 residues. Trimming cost V 3 bases and J 7 bases, with 10 bases left between them. CDR3 in amino acids: CASSFSSWQPQHF. In DNA, the CDR3 is TGTGCCAGCAGCTTTAGCTCTTGGCAGCCCCAGCATTTT.

This clonotype was detected a few times. This clone may be a read error of a much larger clone one base away. The gene calls are TRBV7-9 and TRBJ2-5; 12 bases fit TRBD1. Germline CDR1 is SEHNR and CDR2 is FQNEAQ (reference sequence). The CDR3 contains 16 residues. The CDR3 DNA follows: TGTCCCAGCAGCCAGGAACGGGACAGGGGGCGAGAGACCCAGTACTTC. It specifies CPSSQERDRGRETQYF.

This clonotype was found many times. The gene calls are TRBV28 and TRBJ2-7, with D tentatively TRBD2 (6 bases). The germline V and J ends were trimmed by 8 bases and 1 base, with 15 bases remaining between them. The CDR3 is 14 residues long. The germline CDR1 and CDR2 sequences are MDHEN and SYDVKM. The CDR3 region is CASRGEATSYEQYV. The CDR3 DNA sequence: TGTGCCAGCCGCGGGGAGGCAACATCCTACGAGCAGTACGTC.